The clone carrying this TCR beta chain was picked up a small number of times. Its antigen is undetermined. The record originates from a study of cytomegalovirus exposure and HLA in healthy donors. Study overall: An earlier analysis found under 130 million unique TCR beta sequences from around 180 million T cells.

Study-wide findings and caveats: Excluded were some V segments that proved indistinguishable, including TRBV6-2 and TRBV6-3.

The CDR3 is 14 amino acids. In germline, CDR1 is LNHNV, CDR2 YYDKDF (reference sequence). With V trimmed by 6 bases and J by 4 bases, 2 bases remained unmatched. A multiplex PCR was run with 60 Vbeta primers and 13 Jbeta primers. Only in-frame clones appear in the TCRdb table, and some are missing; sequencing was by immunoSEQ multiplex PCR. The sample consists of 180,000 or so clones, 70% to 90% of them appearing once. The specimen was PBMCs. This receptor was obtained from a woman in her twenties or thirties in good health and CMV-seronegative. The chain recombines TRBV15 with TRBJ2-1; 11 bases map to TRBD2. The CDR3 DNA reads TGTGCCACCAGGGGGACTAGCGGTTACAATGAGCAGTTCTTC. Translated: CATRGTSGYNEQFF.